The 13 T cell receptor beta chains below were found in one sample sequenced in a study of spatial heterogeneity in lung cancer. Study-wide points: For expanded intratumoral alpha and beta TCRs, counts tracked tumor mutation counts.

Sample time point: sample taken at primary tumor resection. TCRdb redid the calling of the 5' RACE reads with MiXCR, one entry per CDR3 protein. This table has roughly 760 distinct CDR3 sequences, about 9.6% appearing once. Their target antigens are unknown. The sample was lung tumor tissue, taken at surgery. These receptors originate from a male donor with early-stage non-small cell lung cancer.

This clonotype is deemed medium-sized (0.01 to 0.1%). The chain joins TRBV7-9 to TRBJ1-6, with D possibly matching TRBD1 (5 bases). The CDR3 is made up of 14 amino acids. Trimming shortened V by 2 bases and J by 7 bases, and 9 bases separated the two germline ends. The germline V gene has CDR1 SEHNR and CDR2 FQNEAQ (reference sequence). CDR3 amino acids: CASSLLGRNSPLHF. CDR3 in DNA: TGTGCCAGCAGCTTATTGGGGCGAAATTCACCCCTCCACTTT.

This clonotype ranks as large. CDR3 in amino acids: CSAKRGEKPQHF. CDR3 nucleotide sequence: TGCAGTGCTAAACGGGGGGAGAAGCCCCAGCATTTT. J is TRBJ1-5 and V is TRBV20-1, with D tentatively TRBD1 (5 bases). This CDR3 spans 12 amino acids. Germline CDR1 and CDR2: DFQATT and SNEGSKA (reference sequence). Trimming shortened V by 4 bases and J by 8 bases, and 12 bases separated the two germline ends.

This clonotype is termed large. The chain recombines TRBV6-6 with TRBJ2-5; the match to TRBD2 covers 8 bases. The germline CDR1 and CDR2 sequences are MNHNY and SVGAGI (reference sequence). After removal of 2 bases from V and 4 bases from J, the junction contained 0 bases not matched to a gene. The CDR3 consists of 13 residues. DNA for the CDR3: TGTGCCAGCAGTTACAGCGGGGGAGAGACCCAGTACTTC. Translating it yields CASSYSGGETQYF.

By its share, this clonotype is large. This rearrangement joins TRBV5-1 to TRBJ2-7; TRBD1 aligns across 7 bases. J was trimmed by 2 bases and V by 0 bases; bases with no gene match: 8. Germline V gene lookup returns CDR1 SGHRS and CDR2 YFSETQ. The CDR3 contains 16 residues. In DNA form, the CDR3 reads TGCGCCAGCAGCTTGGGTGGACAGGTAAACACCTACGAGCAGTACTTC. Amino acid sequence: CASSLGGQVNTYEQYF.

In this sample, this clonotype is medium-sized (0.01 to 0.1%). The chain combines TRBV7-9 with TRBJ1-5; D is ambiguous. Germline V CDR1 and CDR2: SEHNR, FQNEAQ (reference sequence). The length of the CDR3 is 13 residues. The V end was cut by 5 bases, the J end by 5 bases, with 10 bases between. Written as DNA, the CDR3 is TGTGCCAGCAGCAGAGACTGGGATCAGCCCCAGCATTTT. The encoded protein is CASSRDWDQPQHF.

By sample fraction, this clonotype is medium-sized (0.01 to 0.1%). This chain links TRBV18 with TRBJ2-5; 7 nucleotides match TRBD1. The CDR3 totals 16 residues. V lost 0 bases, J lost 4 bases, and 8 bases stayed unmatched. Germline V CDR1 and CDR2: KGHSH, LQKENI. CDR3 bases: TGTGCCAGCTCACCACCGATCGAGGGGGCAGGAGAGACCCAGTACTTC. It translates to CASSPPIEGAGETQYF. The entire variable domain, with the rest obtained from reference TRBV18 and TRBJ2-5, is as follows: NAGVMQNPRHLVRRRGQEARLRCSPMKGHSHVYWYRQLPEEGLKFMVYLQKENIIDESGMPKERFSAEFPKEGPSILRIQQVVRGDSAAYFCASSPPIEGAGETQYFGPGTRLLVL.

The V call is TRBV28, the J call TRBJ1-1; the D is unclear. V was cut by 2 bases and J by 7 bases, with 8 bases left in between. CDR3 length: 12 amino acids. CDR1 and CDR2 (germline): MDHEN, SYDVKM. CDR3 loop: CASSLPRIEAFF. DNA of the CDR3: TGTGCCAGCAGTTTACCCCGCATTGAAGCTTTCTTT.

By its share, this clonotype is large. The J gene is TRBJ1-5, the V gene TRBV18; D call uncertain. The CDR3 spans 15 residues. CDR1 and CDR2 from the germline V gene are KGHSH and LQKENI. Trimming took off 2 bases at V and 4 bases at J, with 12 bases between the two ends. CDR3 sequence (DNA): TGTGCCAGCTCACCAAGGGCTCACAAGAATCAGCCCCAGCATTTT. Its protein is CASSPRAHKNQPQHF.

By frequency in the sample, this clonotype is medium-sized. This chain connects TRBV29-1 to TRBJ1-2; D remains ambiguous. V was pared by 4 bases and J by 4 bases, with 7 bases between. Per germline, CDR1 SQVTM and CDR2 ANQGSEA. There are 11 residues in the CDR3. In DNA, the CDR3 is TGCAGCGTTGGGGAGTCCTATGGCTACACCTTC. Translated: CSVGESYGYTF.

This clonotype is large. The chain recombines TRBV12-3 or TRBV12-4 with TRBJ2-3; TRBD2 matches at 10 bases. This CDR3 contains 15 residues. V gave up 8 bases and J gave up 5 bases; unmatched junction bases: 10. CDR3 residues: CASSLAGVNGDTQYF. The CDR3, as DNA: TGTGCCAGCTCCCTAGCGGGGGTTAATGGAGATACGCAGTATTTT.

This clonotype is classed as hyperexpanded. The chain couples TRBV20-1 to TRBJ2-5; D uncertain. V lost 4 bases and J 1 base, leaving 10 bases between the germline ends. The germline CDR1 and CDR2 sequences are DFQATT and SNEGSKA (reference sequence). The CDR3 has 13 residues. CDR3 DNA sequence: TGCAGTGCTAAGACCTACCTCCAAGAGACCCAGTACTTC. Translated, it gives CSAKTYLQETQYF.

This clonotype was found a few times. This chain joins TRBV12-3 or TRBV12-4 and TRBJ2-5; D unresolved. V lost 3 bases and J 5 bases, leaving 10 bases between the germline ends. The CDR3 is made up of 13 amino acids. The CDR3 reads CASSLSPSETQYF. In DNA, the CDR3 is TGTGCCAGCAGTTTGTCCCCCTCTGAGACCCAGTACTTC.

In this sample, this clonotype turned up a few times. The chain combines TRBV2 with TRBJ1-2, with no clear D. The CDR3 sequence is 17 residues long. V was shortened by 7 bases and J by 0 bases, with 21 bases between the two germline ends. Germline CDR1 reads SNHLY; CDR2 reads FYNNEI. The CDR3: CASTLDTNLRSNYGYTF. For the CDR3, the DNA is TGTGCCAGCACCCTCGACACCAACTTGAGGTCTAACTATGGCTACACCTTC.